This T cell receptor (beta chain) is drawn from a study of blood T cell repertoires in COVID-19. Study-level information: Acute and convalescent COVID-19 specimens originated in the United States, Italy and Spain.

This clone appeared a few times. V shed 6 bases, J shed 6 bases, and the junction held 12 bases outside the gene matches. Germline CDR1 and CDR2: LNHDA and SQIVND (reference sequence). This CDR3 is 16 amino acids long. As processed by the authors: Nucleated cell number was recorded as an estimate derived from reference gene primer amplification. Some clones are missing from TCRdb's copy, which holds only in-frame ones; the method was immunoSEQ multiplex PCR. V and J calls and clone size are given by that table; D and trimming were obtained from the DNA. The data contain hundreds of thousands of clones, roughly 89% of them singletons. The participants were between about 18 and 89 years old and came from under 25 US areas.

The chain joins TRBV19 to TRBJ1-5; 9 bases map to TRBD1. Sequencing was performed on PBMCs or T cells enriched from blood (not recorded which). This receptor was identified in a man aged 55 to 69 who had recovered from COVID-19. The DNA of the CDR3 is TGTGCCAGTAGACAGGGGGCGAAGATGTTGGGTCAGCCCCAGCATTTT. This gives the protein CASRQGAKMLGQPQHF.